This T cell receptor beta chain was found in a study of blood T cell repertoires in COVID-19. About the study: Both acute and convalescent COVID-19 samples were obtained from the United States, Italy and Spain. Sources were T cells, B-cell-depleted T cells, or PBMCs; the material itself was cDNA or gDNA.

Repertoires were generated with immunoSEQ multiplex PCR, while TCRdb's copy carries only in-frame clones and drops some. The sample lists about 7,800 clones; about 83% were seen once. The CDR3 runs to 15 residues. Germline V gives CDR1 LGHNA, CDR2 YSLEER. V lost 4 bases, J lost 1 base, and 13 bases lay in between. The chain carries TRBV4-3 and TRBJ1-2, with D unresolved. The source is a woman in her fifties or sixties with active COVID-19. Sequences were obtained from peripheral blood. The CDR3 region has the DNA TGCGCCAGCAGCCGGGAGGTCGTCTTTAACTATGGCTACACCTTC. Residues: CASSREVVFNYGYTF.